This T cell receptor beta chain was identified in a study of spatial heterogeneity in lung cancer. This clonotype occurred a few times. Time point meaning: sample taken at primary tumor resection. Unsorted samples of tumor, nontumor lung or frozen PBMC had their whole RNA sequenced. A distinct unique molecular identifier was carried by each TCR cDNA molecule. Via MiXCR, TCRdb re-called the 5' RACE reads, giving one row per CDR3 protein. The sample holds under 40,000 distinct CDR3 sequences; about 5.8% are singletons and the top ten take 11%. In germline, CDR1 is SGHTA, CDR2 FQGNSA. The CDR3 is made up of 15 amino acids. J lost 4 bases, V lost 4 bases, and 3 bases had no gene match.

V and J are TRBV7-2 and TRBJ2-5; 13 positions match TRBD2. Sequencing was performed on PBMCs, taken at surgery. The TCR was taken from a male donor with early-stage non-small cell lung cancer. The CDR3 spells CASSSTSGGGETQYF. In DNA, the CDR3 is TGTGCCAGCAGCTCTACTAGCGGGGGGGGAGAGACCCAGTACTTC. The full variable domain, with the rest looked up from reference TRBV7-2 and TRBJ2-5, is GAGVSQSPSNKVTEKGKDVELRCDPISGHTALYWYRQSLGQGLEFLIYFQGNSAPDKSGLPSDRFSAERTGGSVSTLTIQRTQQEDSAVYLCASSSTSGGGETQYFGPGTRLLVL.